This is a list of T cell receptor beta chains from one sample in a study of Graves' ophthalmopathy and Graves' hyperthyroidism. One entry per CDR3 protein, called by TCRdb with MiXCR from the multiplex PCR reads. The data show about 24,000 distinct CDR3 sequences, approximately 48% seen once. Sequenced input: peripheral blood. The receptor source for this set is an adult woman with stable Graves' hyperthyroidism. The CDR3 runs from the conserved cysteine through the conserved F or W. Fields, in order: J gene, D gene, clone size, V gene, CDR3 DNA, CDR3 protein. D genes are given only for firm matches. Clone size is not always given. Where it is, it says once, few, many or a class for expanded clones.

j_call: TRBJ2-7
d_call: -
clone_size: medium-sized
v_call: TRBV7-6
cdr3_nt: TGTGCCAGCAGCTTAGCGCCCTACGAGCAGTACTTC
cdr3_aa: CASSLAPYEQYF

j_call: TRBJ2-1
d_call: -
clone_size: -
v_call: TRBV29-1
cdr3_nt: TGCAACGTTGAAGGGGGGGCGGGGAATGAGCAGTTCTTC
cdr3_aa: CNVEGGAGNEQFF

j_call: TRBJ2-7
d_call: TRBD1
clone_size: many
v_call: TRBV4-1
cdr3_nt: TGCGCCAGCAGCCAAGGACAGGGGGTAGAGCCTTACGAGCAGTACTTC
cdr3_aa: CASSQGQGVEPYEQYF

j_call: TRBJ1-4
d_call: -
clone_size: -
v_call: TRBV6-1
cdr3_nt: TGTGCCAGCTTCAACAGGCCCGAGGGGGGAAAACTGTTTTTT
cdr3_aa: CASFNRPEGGKLFF

j_call: TRBJ1-1
d_call: TRBD1
clone_size: -
v_call: TRBV12-3/TRBV12-4
cdr3_nt: TGTGCCAGCAGTATGGGGACAGAAGCTCTCTTT
cdr3_aa: CASSMGTEALF

j_call: TRBJ2-5
d_call: TRBD2
clone_size: -
v_call: TRBV7-6
cdr3_nt: TGTGCCAGCAGCTTACCTCAGGGGACTAGCGTGTACCAAGAGACCCAGTACTTC
cdr3_aa: CASSLPQGTSVYQETQYF

j_call: TRBJ2-2
d_call: -
clone_size: -
v_call: TRBV19
cdr3_nt: TGTGCCAGTAGTAATCGAGCGGGTCTGTGGGAGCTGTTTTTT
cdr3_aa: CASSNRAGLWELFF

j_call: TRBJ2-5
d_call: TRBD1
clone_size: few
v_call: TRBV19
cdr3_nt: TGTGCCAGTAGTACACAGGGGAAAGAGACCCAGTACTTC
cdr3_aa: CASSTQGKETQYF

j_call: TRBJ2-7
d_call: -
clone_size: -
v_call: TRBV10-3
cdr3_nt: TGTGCCATCAACGATCCAACGGGGATACACGAGCAGTACTTC
cdr3_aa: CAINDPTGIHEQYF

j_call: TRBJ1-5
d_call: -
clone_size: -
v_call: TRBV10-3
cdr3_nt: -
cdr3_aa: CAIRDRITYEQYFGPGNQPQHF

j_call: TRBJ2-5
d_call: -
clone_size: -
v_call: TRBV7-8
cdr3_nt: TGTGCCAGCAGCTTAGGGGGGGCAGGGGGTGAGACCCAGTACTTC
cdr3_aa: CASSLGGAGGETQYF

j_call: TRBJ2-5
d_call: -
clone_size: many
v_call: TRBV20-1
cdr3_nt: TGCAGTGCTAGGTCCCCCGCTAGACAAGACCAAGAGACCCAGTACTTC
cdr3_aa: CSARSPARQDQETQYF

j_call: TRBJ1-1
d_call: TRBD1
clone_size: -
v_call: TRBV6-6
cdr3_nt: TGTGCCAACATCGACAGGGGGCCCACGGAAGCTTTCTTT
cdr3_aa: CANIDRGPTEAFF

j_call: TRBJ2-7
d_call: -
clone_size: -
v_call: TRBV5-4
cdr3_nt: TGTGCCAGCAGCTTGAGTCGAGGGCATTCCGAGCAGTACTTC
cdr3_aa: CASSLSRGHSEQYF

j_call: TRBJ2-1
d_call: TRBD2
clone_size: -
v_call: TRBV5-4
cdr3_nt: TGTGCCAGCAGCCACCCGACTAGCGACAATGAGCAGTTCTTC
cdr3_aa: CASSHPTSDNEQFF

j_call: TRBJ2-7
d_call: TRBD2
clone_size: -
v_call: TRBV7-8
cdr3_nt: TGTGCCAGCAGCCTTCACTCCGGGACTAGGGACTACGAGCAGTACTTC
cdr3_aa: CASSLHSGTRDYEQYF

j_call: TRBJ1-2
d_call: -
clone_size: many
v_call: TRBV12-3/TRBV12-4
cdr3_nt: TGTGCCAGCAGCTGGGGATCCTATGGCTACACCTTC
cdr3_aa: CASSWGSYGYTF